The following is a TCR beta chain sequence with its context. It has no known antigen specificity. Base qualities are not provided; no much larger clone lies one nucleotide away. One collaborating source in Seattle enrolled patients during active infection and followed them longitudinally through the course of disease. Collaborating institutions collected whole blood in K2EDTA tubes following their own protocols. For TCRbeta analysis, collaborators shipped samples as frozen whole blood, isolated PBMCs, or DNA extracted from either of those sample types. These data belong to a study of blood T cell repertoires in COVID-19 (dated by TCRdb to about 2020). About the study as a whole: Collaborator samples came from the United States, Italy and Spain and covered acute and convalescent phases of COVID-19. The prospective study material was composed of cDNA or gDNA derived from T cells, B-cell-depleted T cells, or PBMCs. Sample metadata almost always included a de-identified subject ID, COVID-19 status, age in years and sex. The samples were drawn from the first 160 participants of the ongoing ImmuneRACE study and from 1,254 subjects provided by 6 global collaborators. Where HLA class I and class II types were available, the types were taken from metadata supplied by the sample provider, not from assay-based typing. Subjects who had been exposed to COVID-19, were actively infected with it, or had recovered from it provided the deeply sampled blood TCRbeta repertoires that made up the dataset. The repertoires were released in a freely available public database intended as a resource for research on the immune response to SARS-CoV-2.

TCRbeta CDR3 regions were amplified from genomic DNA using the immunoSEQ Assay, a bias-controlled multiplex PCR. In the original analysis: Nucleated cell counts per sample were estimated from amplification of reference gene primers within the assay. Sequence reads were collapsed and filtered to measure the absolute abundance of every unique TCRbeta CDR3 rearrangement. For each sample, productive Simpson clonality was calculated as the square root of Simpson's diversity index across productive rearrangements. The table was pulled from immuneACCESS by TCRdb, which kept in-frame rearrangements only. Such tables lose some clones; where checked, under half of the loss comes from unresolved V genes, and the rest has no known cause. Clone size and the V and J calls come from that table; the DNA yielded D and trimming. Present in this sample are 160,000 or so clones, about four fifths of which were seen just once. The ten largest clones capture around 8% of the sample.

General conclusions and limits of the study: The amount of clinical and demographic metadata varied by source and participant and was provided uncurated.

Via the germline V gene, CDR1 is SGHNT and CDR2 YENEEA. Counted from cysteine to phenylalanine, this CDR3 has 15 amino acids. Solely the CDR3 DNA is kept, with 45 bases framed from the first base. Trimming removed 5 bases from V and 0 bases from J; the gene matches leave 1 base unexplained. Material: peripheral blood. This sequence was found in a woman aged 55-75 years with COVID-19, enrolled during active disease. The rearranged segments are TRBV11-3 and TRBJ2-7; 13 nucleotides in the junction match TRBD2. CDR3 reads: CASSRTSGSSYEQYF. At the DNA level, the sequence is TGTGCCAGCAGCAGGACTAGCGGGAGCTCCTACGAGCAGTACTTC.